This TCR beta chain was recorded in a study of blood T cell repertoires in COVID-19. The protocol was immunoSEQ multiplex PCR, while the TCRdb copy is restricted to in-frame clones and leaves out a portion. The data contain around 450,000 clones, about nine tenths of them seen just once; the ten biggest clones take up roughly 0.72%. Participants' own reports of clinical history determined their cohort assignment. Two consecutive negative NP/OP PCR tests, clearance, or resolved symptoms defined Cohort 3 recovery. Sequencing input: PBMCs or T cells enriched from blood (not recorded which). The clonotype was recovered from a woman younger than 35 who had recovered from COVID-19.

CDR3 loop: CASGLEQGKAFF. The CDR3 nucleotides read TGTGCTAGTGGTTTGGAGCAGGGAAAAGCTTTCTTT. J is TRBJ1-1 and V is TRBV12-5; possibly TRBD1 for D (5 bases). V was cut by 1 base and J by 9 bases, with 9 bases left in between. This CDR3 is built from 12 residues. In germline, CDR1 is LGHNT, CDR2 FRNRAP.